What follows is one TCR beta chain and its context. Its antigen is not identified. Time point described: persistent/refractory GD, antithyroid drugs over 5 years with positive TRAb. Generation of the TCR library employed RNA extracted from PBMCs. It was by American Thyroid Association guidelines that Graves' disease was diagnosed. The data were obtained in a study of regulatory T cells in long-lasting Graves disease. Across the whole study: Patients with persistent Graves' disease had over 5 years of antithyroid drugs and persistent TSH receptor antibodies.

Arm-PCR of CDR3 regions and iRepertoire HTBI primers were used to build TCR beta libraries. Authors' data handling: Gene usage covered over 55 TRBV and 13 to 15 TRBJ segments. Each CDR3 protein gets one entry after TCRdb re-called the multiplex PCR reads with MiXCR. The V and J calls were determined by TCRdb, not by the authors. The table shows roughly 500,000 distinct CDR3 sequences, with approximately 21% occurring only once. General study points: Researchers examined only peripheral blood and not thyroid tissue.

This clonotype originated in a female donor with Graves disease. The sequencing used peripheral blood mononuclear cells (PBMCs), collected when the disease was refractory, from a patient treated with antithyroid drugs.

The DNA for the CDR3 is TGCAGCGCCCCACAGGGCCTTGGCTACACCTTC. Protein: CSAPQGLGYTF. The V gene is TRBV29-1, the J gene TRBJ1-2, with D perhaps matching TRBD1 (6 bases). The CDR3 loop spans 11 amino acids. V lost 7 bases and J lost 7, with 13 bases in between. Germline V gene lookup returns CDR1 SQVTM and CDR2 ANQGSEA.